The rows below give T cell receptor beta chains drawn from one sample of a study of T cell changes during pregnancy in multiple sclerosis. Produced via immunoSEQ multiplex PCR; TCRdb's table is partial and in-frame only. Here the sample spans under 95,000 clones, 75% to 95% being singletons. Sequenced here: CD4+ T cells from peripheral blood mononuclear cells, sampled before pregnancy. Receptors were obtained from a female donor with multiple sclerosis, enrolled in a pregnancy study. Each CDR3 is given with its conserved first and last residue. D genes are given only for firm matches. Clone size is given for some rows only: seen once, a few or many times, or a class if the clone is expanded.

v_call	d_call	j_call	clone_size	cdr3_nt	cdr3_aa
TRBV28	-	TRBJ2-3	-	TGTGCCAGCAGACCCGACTTACCCCATACGCAGTATTTT	CASRPDLPHTQYF
TRBV19	-	TRBJ2-1	-	TGTGCCAGTAGTATAGATCTAATGCGCAATGAGCAGTTCTTC	CASSIDLMRNEQFF
TRBV21-1	-	TRBJ2-7	-	TGTGCCAGCAGTCCTAGCGGGAGTTGTGTCGAGCAGTACTTC	CASSPSGSCVEQYF
TRBV5-8	-	TRBJ1-1	-	TGTGCCAGCAGCTTGTACAAGAACACTGAAGCTTTCTTT	CASSLYKNTEAFF
TRBV6-1	TRBD2	TRBJ2-7	-	TGTGCCAGCAGTGGGGGACTAGCGGCCTCCTACGAGCAGTACTTC	CASSGGLAASYEQYF
TRBV27	TRBD1	TRBJ1-2	-	TGTGCCAGCAGTTCGGACAGGGGGCGGGTTGGCTACACCTTC	CASSSDRGRVGYTF
TRBV19	TRBD1	TRBJ1-4	-	TGTGCCAGTAGTACTAACAGGGGCGGTAATGAAAAACTGTTTTTT	CASSTNRGGNEKLFF
TRBV5-6	-	TRBJ2-1	-	TGTGCCAGCAGCTCATTGGACTTTTCCTACAATGAGCAGTTCTTC	CASSSLDFSYNEQFF
TRBV20-1	-	TRBJ1-1	-	TGCAGTGCTAGAGGGGGGGGCGGCGCTTTCTTT	CSARGGGGAFF
TRBV12-5	-	TRBJ1-1	once	TGTGCTAGTGGTTTTGGGACATACATGAACACTGAAGCTTTCTTT	CASGFGTYMNTEAFF
TRBV21-1	-	TRBJ2-2	-	TGTGCCAGCAGCAAGAAACACAGGGGGCGAACACCAACCGGGGAGCTGTTTTTT	CASSKKHRGRTPTGELFF
TRBV27	TRBD2	TRBJ2-2	-	TGTGCCAGCAGTCCCCTGGGAGGGGTCAACACCGGGGAGCTGTTTTTT	CASSPLGGVNTGELFF
TRBV5-5	TRBD1	TRBJ2-7	-	TGTGCCAGCAGCTTGGAGGGACAGGGGTTCTACGAGCAGTACTTC	CASSLEGQGFYEQYF
TRBV6-5	-	TRBJ2-5	-	TGTGCCAGCAGTTACTCGACTTGGGGGCCTGGGGAGACCCAGTACTTC	CASSYSTWGPGETQYF
TRBV14	-	TRBJ2-1	once	TGTGCCAGCAGCCAAGTCCGAGGGGGGGGCTGGGATGAGCAGTTCTTC	CASSQVRGGGWDEQFF
TRBV6-1	-	TRBJ2-7	-	TGTGCCAGCAGTGTCGACATCTCGAGCTCCTACGAGCAGTACTTC	CASSVDISSSYEQYF
TRBV7-9	TRBD1	TRBJ1-2	-	TGTGCCAGCAGCTTAGCGGCCGGACAGGGAGGCTACACCTTC	CASSLAAGQGGYTF
TRBV27	-	TRBJ1-2	once	TGTGCCAGCAGTCCTTCCGGTCGGGCTAACTATGGCTACACCTTC	CASSPSGRANYGYTF
TRBV5-4	-	TRBJ2-5	-	TGTGCCAGCAGCTTGACAGGGCGCGCCGAGACCCAGTACTTC	CASSLTGRAETQYF
TRBV7-6	-	TRBJ2-3	-	TGTGCCAGCAGCTGGAGGGATACGCAGTATTTT	CASSWRDTQYF
TRBV6-1	TRBD2	TRBJ2-3	-	TGTGCCAGCAGTGAACAACCGAGCGGGAGAGGGGAAGATACGCAGTATTTT	CASSEQPSGRGEDTQYF
TRBV6-1	-	TRBJ1-2	once	TGTGCCAGCAGTGAATACAGCTATGGCTACACCTTC	CASSEYSYGYTF
TRBV9	TRBD1	TRBJ1-1	-	TGTGCCAGCAGCGTAAAAGGGGGACAGTACACTGAAGCTTTCTTT	CASSVKGGQYTEAFF
TRBV11-3	-	TRBJ2-5	-	TGTGCCAGCAGCCTAAAACTAATCCAGTACTTC	CASSLKLIQYF
TRBV11-3	-	TRBJ2-2	-	TGTGCCAGCAGCTGGAGGGGCCACACCGGGGAGCTGTTTTTT	CASSWRGHTGELFF
TRBV7-2	-	TRBJ2-1	-	TGTGCCAGCAGCTTGCGAGGGGGGGCCTCTCATGAGCAGTTCTTC	CASSLRGGASHEQFF
TRBV6-5	-	TRBJ2-3	many	TGTGCCAGCAGTTACGGTTCTCGGTATGCCACAGATACGCAGTATTTT	CASSYGSRYATDTQYF
TRBV7-2	-	TRBJ2-1	once	TGTGCCAGCAGCTTGGCCGGGACTCGGACCTACAATGAGCAGTTCTTC	CASSLAGTRTYNEQFF
TRBV7-2	TRBD1	TRBJ1-6	once	TGTGCCAGCAGCTTAGGACAGGGGGCAAATTCACCCCTCCACTTT	CASSLGQGANSPLHF
TRBV30	-	TRBJ2-7	-	TGTGCCTGGAGTAGGATCGGGGCCTACGAGCAGTACTTC	CAWSRIGAYEQYF
TRBV2	-	TRBJ2-6	-	TGTGCCACCAATCCAGGGGCCGGGGCCAACGTCCTGACTTTC	CATNPGAGANVLTF
TRBV18	-	TRBJ1-4	-	TGTGCCAGCTCAAGTCAGCGGGAAACTAATGAAAAACTGTTTTTT	CASSSQRETNEKLFF
TRBV6-5	TRBD2	TRBJ2-3	-	TGTGCCAGCAGTCCGTCGGGGGGGACCACAGATACGCAGTATTTT	CASSPSGGTTDTQYF